These 32 T cell receptor beta chains were sequenced from one sample in a study of cytomegalovirus exposure and HLA in healthy donors. The PCR ran on 60 Vbeta and 13 Jbeta primers. Method: immunoSEQ multiplex PCR; TCRdb's copy keeps in-frame clones and lacks some. The profile shows fewer than 200,000 clones, roughly 85% of them singletons. Sequenced input: PBMCs. The receptors were gathered from a man in his late teens or twenties in good health and CMV-seropositive.

V is TRBV6-5 and J is TRBJ1-4; the match to TRBD1 covers 8 bases. CDR3 length equals 13 residues. After removal of 8 bases from V and 8 bases from J, the junction contained 7 bases not matched to a gene. Germline CDR1 and CDR2: MNHEY and SVGAGI. This chain's CDR3 is CASATGVGEKLFF. The CDR3 region has the DNA TGTGCCAGCGCGACAGGGGTCGGGGAAAAACTGTTTTTT.

This rearrangement joins TRBV4-3 to TRBJ2-3; 7 nucleotides line up with TRBD2. The ends lost 0 bases at V and 3 bases at J; junction bases unmatched: 9. The CDR3 loop spans 17 amino acids. In germline, CDR1 is LGHNA, CDR2 YSLEER. DNA for the CDR3: TGCGCCAGCAGCCAAGATCTCGCGGGGGTACTAACAGATACGCAGTATTTT. This translates into CASSQDLAGVLTDTQYF.

The V call is TRBV7-3, the J call TRBJ2-7; tentative D call: TRBD1 (7 bases). CDR1 SGHTA and CDR2 FQGTGA come from the germline V gene. The CDR3 contains 13 residues. V gave up 5 bases and J gave up 5 bases, with 13 bases separating them. The CDR3 loop is CASSLQGGDEQYF. The CDR3 DNA is TGTGCCAGCAGCCTCCAGGGGGGAGACGAGCAGTACTTC. The complete variable domain, with remaining parts taken from reference TRBV7-3 and TRBJ2-7, reads GAGVSQTPSNKVTEKGKYVELRCDPISGHTALYWYRQSLGQGPEFLIYFQGTGAADDSGLPNDRFFAVRPEGSVSTLKIQRTERGDSAVYLCASSLQGGDEQYFGPGTRLTVT.

As regards this clone: A read error may account for a junction end that differs from germline. V is TRBV7-7 and J is TRBJ2-5; weak D call: TRBD1 (5 bases). The CDR3 has 14 amino acids. CDR1 and CDR2 from the germline V gene are SSHAT and FNYEAQ (reference sequence). CDR3 DNA sequence: TGTGCTAGCAGCTTGAGACAGAACCAAGAGACCCAGTACTTC. Its protein is CASSLRQNQETQYF.

V gene TRBV7-9 combines with J gene TRBJ2-3; 10 bases are a match to TRBD2. The CDR3 has 15 residues. J was trimmed by 4 bases and V by 5 bases; bases with no gene match: 6. Germline CDR1 and CDR2: SEHNR and FQNEAQ (reference sequence). The CDR3 loop is CASSPGTSVPDTQYF. The CDR3 DNA is TGTGCCAGCAGCCCCGGGACTAGCGTCCCAGATACGCAGTATTTT. The full variable domain, rest sourced from reference TRBV7-9 and TRBJ2-3, is DTGVSQNPRHKITKRGQNVTFRCDPISEHNRLYWYRQTLGQGPEFLTYFQNEAQLEKSRLLSDRFSAERPKGSFSTLEIQRTEQGDSAMYLCASSPGTSVPDTQYFGPGTRLTVL.

The table lists this clone with a count of one. The genes are TRBV7-2 and TRBJ2-5, with 7 bases lining up with TRBD2. From germline, CDR1 is SGHTA and CDR2 FQGNSA. The trim removed 3 bases at V and 4 bases at J, leaving 2 bases unmatched. The CDR3 is 13 amino acids. CDR3 nucleotides: TGTGCCAGCAGCTTGGGGGGGGGAGAGACCCAGTACTTC. It translates to CASSLGGGETQYF.

About this clone: An end of the junction does not agree with germline; a read error may underlie this. The V gene is TRBV5-4, the J gene TRBJ2-7, with D maybe TRBD2 (5 bases). The germline gives CDR1 SGHNT, CDR2 YYREEE (reference sequence). The CDR3 covers 14 residues. The CDR3 spells CASSPDPGDYGQYF. The DNA of the CDR3 is TGTGCCAGCAGCCCGGACCCTGGAGACTACGGGCAGTACTTC.

This chain links TRBV5-4 with TRBJ2-5; 8 bases fit TRBD1. Trimming took 0 bases from V and 4 from J; bases not matched to a gene: 5. Germline values: CDR1 SGHNT, CDR2 YYREEE (reference sequence). This CDR3 contains 15 residues. CDR3 nucleotide sequence: TGTGCCAGCAGCTTGGCCAGGGGGCTGGGAGAGACCCAGTACTTC. This codes for CASSLARGLGETQYF. The variable domain in full, completed from reference TRBV5-4 and TRBJ2-5, reads ETGVTQSPTHLIKTRGQQVTLRCSSQSGHNTVSWYQQALGQGPQFIFQYYREEENGRGNFPPRFSGLQFPNYSSELNVNALELDDSALYLCASSLARGLGETQYFGPGTRLLVL.

This chain uses TRBV2 with TRBJ2-1; 13 positions agree with TRBD2. Looked up from germline, CDR1 is SNHLY and CDR2 is FYNNEI. Unmatched junction bases numbered 1, after V lost 6 bases and J lost 2 bases. The CDR3 extends over 15 amino acids. CDR3 sequence reads: CASRGTSGAYNEQFF. In DNA, the CDR3 is TGTGCCAGCAGAGGGACTAGCGGGGCCTACAATGAGCAGTTCTTC. The full variable domain, completed using reference TRBV2 and TRBJ2-1, is EPEVTQTPSHQVTQMGQEVILRCVPISNHLYFYWYRQILGQKVEFLVSFYNNEISEKSEIFDDQFSVERPDGSNFTLKIRSTKLEDSAMYFCASRGTSGAYNEQFFGPGTRLTVL.

This chain connects TRBV25-1 to TRBJ2-1, with 11 bases identical to TRBD1. V lost 6 bases and J lost 9; bases outside the gene matches: 7. The CDR3 is 14 residues long. The germline gives CDR1 MGHDK, CDR2 SYGVNS. CDR3 sequence reads: CASRQYGTGGEQFF. The DNA of the CDR3 is TGTGCCAGCAGACAGTACGGGACAGGGGGTGAGCAGTTCTTC. The whole variable domain, remainder taken from reference TRBV25-1 and TRBJ2-1, is EADIYQTPRYLVIGTGKKITLECSQTMGHDKMYWYQQDPGMELHLIHYSYGVNSTEKGDLSSESTVSRIRTEHFPLTLESARPSHTSQYLCASRQYGTGGEQFFGPGTRLTVL.

The chain uses TRBV30 and TRBJ2-5, with D tentatively TRBD2 (5 bases). Near its end, the DNA agrees better with TRBJ2-7, so the J call may be wrong. From germline, CDR1 is GTSNPN and CDR2 SVGIG (reference sequence). There are 12 residues in the CDR3. CDR3 coding DNA: TGTGCCTGGAGTTTGGGAGCCTACGAGCAGTACTTC. It encodes CAWSLGAYEQYF.

V usage is TRBV7-2 and J usage is TRBJ2-5; D possibly corresponds to TRBD2 (5 bases). From germline, CDR1 is SGHTA and CDR2 FQGNSA. V gave up 1 base and J gave up 1 base, with 13 bases separating them. This CDR3 region has 16 residues. For the CDR3, the DNA is TGTGCCAGCAGCTTAGTCGGCGGGTTGGCCCAAGAGACCCAGTACTTC. This translates into CASSLVGGLAQETQYF.

The chain has TRBV7-2 and TRBJ2-1; perhaps TRBD2 as D (5 bases). Trimming removed 0 bases from V and 6 bases from J, with 12 bases in between. CDR3 length: 15 amino acids. Germline lookup yields CDR1 SGHTA and CDR2 FQGNSA. CDR3 sequence reads: CASSLASETGNEQFF. Written as DNA, the CDR3 is TGTGCCAGCAGCTTAGCTAGCGAGACGGGCAATGAGCAGTTCTTC.

This rearrangement joins TRBV11-3 to TRBJ2-1, with 8 bases identical to TRBD1. V lost 5 bases to trimming and J lost 3 bases; unmatched junction nucleotides: 6. The germline V gene has CDR1 SGHNT and CDR2 YENEEA. This CDR3 spans 15 amino acids. The CDR3 coding sequence is TGTGCCAGCAGCCCCGGACAGGGAGACTACAATGAGCAGTTCTTC. Translated, it gives CASSPGQGDYNEQFF.

This clone was seen once. The gene calls are TRBV5-8 and TRBJ1-1; tentative D call: TRBD1 (5 bases). CDR3 length equals 14 residues. The germline V gene encodes CDR1 SGHTS and CDR2 YDEGEE. Trimming took off 0 bases at V and 1 base at J, with 7 bases between the two ends. Written as DNA, the CDR3 is TGTGCCAGCAGCTTGGGGGGCTGGAACACTGAAGCTTTCTTT. This sequence encodes CASSLGGWNTEAFF. The complete variable domain, with remaining parts taken from reference TRBV5-8 and TRBJ1-1, reads EAGVTQSPTHLIKTRGQQATLRCSPISGHTSVYWYQQALGLGLQFLLWYDEGEERNRGNFPPRFSGRQFPNYSSELNVNALELEDSALYLCASSLGGWNTEAFFGQGTRLTVV.

This chain connects TRBV5-1 to TRBJ2-1; D remains ambiguous. The V gene's germline CDR1 is SGHRS and CDR2 YFSETQ. The CDR3 has 12 amino acids. V was clipped by 0 bases and J by 12 bases, with 10 bases between them. CDR3 sequence reads: CASSLVGPGQFF. CDR3 sequence (DNA): TGCGCCAGCAGCTTGGTTGGCCCAGGGCAGTTCTTC.

This chain joins TRBV7-6 and TRBJ2-1; a possible D gene is TRBD1 (5 bases). This CDR3 is built from 15 residues. The germline gives CDR1 SGHVS, CDR2 FNYEAQ. V was cut by 0 bases and J by 5 bases, with 11 bases left in between. The CDR3 DNA is TGTGCCAGCAGCTTAGCAGGGGTTCGGAACAATGAGCAGTTCTTC. This translates into CASSLAGVRNNEQFF. Variable domain in full (rest from reference TRBV7-6 and TRBJ2-1): GAGVSQSPRYKVTKRGQDVALRCDPISGHVSLYWYRQALGQGPEFLTYFNYEAQQDKSGLPNDRFSAERPEGSISTLTIQRTEQRDSAMYRCASSLAGVRNNEQFFGPGTRLTVL.

V usage is TRBV5-6 and J usage is TRBJ2-1; 8 positions match TRBD2. The CDR3 spans 16 residues. Unmatched junction bases numbered 15, after V lost 1 base and J lost 12 bases. Germline V gene data show CDR1 as SGHDT and CDR2 as YYEEEE. The CDR3 coding sequence is TGTGCCAGCAGCTTGTCTGGGGCGGGGGGCAGGGGTCGGCAGTTCTTC. This gives the protein CASSLSGAGGRGRQFF. The entire variable domain, with the rest obtained from reference TRBV5-6 and TRBJ2-1, is as follows: DAGVTQSPTHLIKTRGQQVTLRCSPKSGHDTVSWYQQALGQGPQFIFQYYEEEERQRGNFPDRFSGHQFPNYSSELNVNALLLGDSALYLCASSLSGAGGRGRQFFGPGTRLTVL.

There are a few counts of this clone. The same CDR3 is also encoded by other DNA sequences in this sample. The chain uses TRBV5-1 and TRBJ1-1, with D perhaps matching TRBD1 (6 bases). Between the trimmed V and J ends, which lost 0 bases and 1 base, there was a span of 7 bases. There are 14 residues in the CDR3. The germline V gene encodes CDR1 SGHRS and CDR2 YFSETQ. The CDR3 protein is CASSLGGGNTEAFF. As DNA, the CDR3 is TGCGCCAGCAGCTTGGGAGGGGGGAACACTGAAGCTTTCTTT.

This chain uses TRBV11-2 with TRBJ1-1, with TRBD1 matching 9 bases. The V and J ends lost 3 bases and 5 bases, in that order; junction bases with no gene match: 4. Germline values: CDR1 SGHAT, CDR2 FQNNGV. The CDR3 runs 14 residues. CDR3 region: CASSFGQGITEAFF. CDR3 sequence (DNA): TGTGCCAGCAGCTTCGGACAGGGGATTACTGAAGCTTTCTTT.

This chain uses TRBV18 with TRBJ2-2, with a weak D call TRBD2 (5 bases). Trimming shortened V by 3 bases and J by 7 bases, and 9 bases separated the two germline ends. Germline V CDR1 and CDR2: KGHSH, LQKENI. The CDR3 has 13 residues. The CDR3 DNA sequence: TGTGCCAGCTCACCTCAGGAGGACGGGGAGCTGTTTTTT. Protein: CASSPQEDGELFF.

The V gene is TRBV7-6, the J gene TRBJ2-1, with D possibly matching TRBD1 (6 bases). Germline V lookup: CDR1 SGHVS, CDR2 FNYEAQ. This CDR3 spans 13 amino acids. V was cut by 1 base and J by 10 bases, with 11 bases left in between. The CDR3 loop is CASSLGGDREQFF. The CDR3 DNA reads as TGTGCCAGCAGCTTAGGGGGAGACAGGGAGCAGTTCTTC.

The chain is built from TRBV19 and TRBJ1-4, with 7 bases that match TRBD1. J lost 7 bases, V lost 1 base, and 9 bases had no gene match. This CDR3 contains 16 residues. Germline CDR1 LNHDA, CDR2 SQIVND (reference sequence). The CDR3 nucleotides are TGTGCCAGTAGTATAGCCCACACAGGGGTCGGTGAAAAACTGTTTTTT. Amino acid sequence: CASSIAHTGVGEKLFF.

This chain uses TRBV7-2 with TRBJ2-2; D ambiguous. Germline loops: CDR1 SGHTA, CDR2 FQGNSA. Trimming stripped 6 bases from V and 5 bases from J, with 19 bases between. This CDR3 region has 16 residues. The CDR3 nucleotides read TGTGCCAGCAGTCCAAGGCCAGGTGTTGATACCGGGGAGCTGTTTTTT. Translation: CASSPRPGVDTGELFF.

The chain employs TRBV19 and TRBJ1-5; no clear D. CDR3 size: 16 residues. CDR1 and CDR2 (germline): LNHDA, SQIVND (reference sequence). The ends were cut back, 3 bases at V and 0 bases at J, with 12 bases in the middle. CDR3 loop: CASSIPPGHSNQPQHF. CDR3 DNA: TGTGCCAGTAGTATTCCCCCAGGCCATAGCAATCAGCCCCAGCATTTT. Filled out from reference TRBV19 and TRBJ1-5, the complete variable domain reads DGGITQSPKYLFRKEGQNVTLSCEQNLNHDAMYWYRQDPGQGLRLIYYSQIVNDFQKGDIAEGYSVSREKKESFPLTVTSAQKNPTAFYLCASSIPPGHSNQPQHFGDGTRLSIL.

This clone came up once. This chain uses TRBV7-9 with TRBJ2-7, with a weak D call TRBD1 (6 bases). With 5 bases removed from V and 2 bases from J, the gap between germline ends came to 7 bases. Per the germline V gene, CDR1 is SEHNR and CDR2 is FQNEAQ (reference sequence). The CDR3 extends over 12 amino acids. In DNA, the CDR3 is TGTGCCAGCAGCCCAGGGGCCTACGAGCAGTACTTC. This gives the protein CASSPGAYEQYF.

The V gene is TRBV2, the J gene TRBJ1-2, with TRBD1 as a possible D gene (5 bases). The germline V gene encodes CDR1 SNHLY and CDR2 FYNNEI. The CDR3 loop spans 12 amino acids. The V gene lost 6 bases and the J gene lost 3 bases, with 8 bases spanning the gap. CDR3 loop: CASRDTDYGYTF. The CDR3 coding sequence is TGTGCCAGCAGGGACACAGACTATGGCTACACCTTC. The full variable domain, rest sourced from reference TRBV2 and TRBJ1-2, is EPEVTQTPSHQVTQMGQEVILRCVPISNHLYFYWYRQILGQKVEFLVSFYNNEISEKSEIFDDQFSVERPDGSNFTLKIRSTKLEDSAMYFCASRDTDYGYTFGSGTRLTVV.

CDR3 region: CASSYTGTGTYEQYF. Written as DNA, the CDR3 is TGTGCCAGCAGTTATACCGGGACAGGGACCTACGAGCAGTACTTC. The chain couples TRBV6-5 to TRBJ2-7; 9 positions agree with TRBD1. The V and J ends lost 3 bases and 2 bases, in that order; junction bases with no gene match: 5. CDR1 and CDR2 (germline): MNHEY, SVGAGI. The CDR3 extends over 15 amino acids.

The V and J genes are TRBV5-4 and TRBJ1-2; D not certain. Germline V lookup: CDR1 SGHNT, CDR2 YYREEE (reference sequence). CDR3 length: 13 residues. V lost 5 bases to trimming and J lost 8 bases, with 16 bases between them. This CDR3 is CASSSSGFYGYTF. The CDR3 nucleotides are TGTGCCAGCAGTTCTAGCGGTTTCTACGGCTACACCTTC.

The gene calls are TRBV2 and TRBJ2-7, with D possibly TRBD2 on 6 matching bases. V was trimmed by 4 bases and J by 0 bases, leaving 10 bases between them. Germline lookup yields CDR1 SNHLY and CDR2 FYNNEI. CDR3 size: 14 residues. CDR3 DNA: TGTGCCAGCAGTGTACGGGAGAGCTCCTACGAGCAGTACTTC. This codes for CASSVRESSYEQYF.

The rearrangement links TRBV19 to TRBJ1-1; D is uncertain. The CDR3 spans 11 residues. V was clipped by 7 bases and J by 7 bases, with 10 bases between them. The germline gives CDR1 LNHDA, CDR2 SQIVND (reference sequence). This chain's CDR3 is CASKMASEAFF. The CDR3 nucleotides are TGTGCCAGTAAAATGGCCAGTGAAGCTTTCTTT.

J is TRBJ2-3 and V is TRBV13; 15 bases match TRBD2. The CDR3 sequence is 19 residues long. Germline-derived CDR1 and CDR2 are PRHDT and FYEKMQ (reference sequence). The J segment lost 1 base and the V segment lost 5 bases, leaving 10 bases of the junction unmatched. CDR3 nucleotide sequence: TGTGCCAGCAGCATACTCGGGACTAGCGGGGGGTTGGGCACAGATACGCAGTATTTT. It codes for CASSILGTSGGLGTDTQYF.